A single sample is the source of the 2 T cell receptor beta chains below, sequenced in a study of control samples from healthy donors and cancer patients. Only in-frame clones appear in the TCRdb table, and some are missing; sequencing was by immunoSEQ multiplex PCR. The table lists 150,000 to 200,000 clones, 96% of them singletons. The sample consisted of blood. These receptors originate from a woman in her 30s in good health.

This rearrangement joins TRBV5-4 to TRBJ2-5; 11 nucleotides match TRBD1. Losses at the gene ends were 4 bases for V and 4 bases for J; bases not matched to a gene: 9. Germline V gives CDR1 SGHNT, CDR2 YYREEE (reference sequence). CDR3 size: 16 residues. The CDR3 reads CASSPGQGAWSETQYF. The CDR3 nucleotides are TGTGCCAGCAGCCCCGGACAGGGGGCTTGGTCAGAGACCCAGTACTTC.

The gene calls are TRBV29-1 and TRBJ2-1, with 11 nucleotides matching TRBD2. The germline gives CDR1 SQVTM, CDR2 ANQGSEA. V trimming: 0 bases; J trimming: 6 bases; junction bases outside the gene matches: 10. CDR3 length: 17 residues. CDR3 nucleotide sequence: TGCAGCGTTGAAGATTATAGGACTAGCGGGTTTCCCAATGAGCAGTTCTTC. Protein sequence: CSVEDYRTSGFPNEQFF.